The rows below give T cell receptor beta chains drawn from one sample of a study of identical twins. TCRdb passed the 5' RACE reads through MiXCR, listing each CDR3 protein once. There are 690,000 or so distinct CDR3 sequences in the sample; 8.6% occur only once, and approximately 0.94% lies in the top ten. These same records also appear under a second study, on yellow fever vaccine responses in identical twins.

The sequenced sample consisted of PBMCs. These TCRs come from a woman in her late teens or twenties in good health. Each CDR3 is given with its conserved first and last residue. The order of the fields is clone size, CDR3 length, V gene, D gene, J gene, CDR3 DNA, CDR3 protein. The D gene is left open where the match is weak. The size field is filled for only some rows; it gives once, few, many or a size class.

>.|14|TRBV3-1|TRBD1|TRBJ2-3
TGTGCCAGCAGCCTCGGACAGGGAACGAATACGCAGTATTTT
CASSLGQGTNTQYF
>.|14|TRBV27|.|TRBJ1-4
TGTGCCAGCAGTTTAAGTCGTCTGAGTGAAAAACTGTTTTTT
CASSLSRLSEKLFF
>.|15|TRBV11-2|TRBD2|TRBJ2-3
TGTGCCAGCAGCCGGGGACTAGTCAGCACAGATACGCAGTATTTT
CASSRGLVSTDTQYF
>many|16|TRBV11-2|.|TRBJ2-1
TGTGCCAGCAGCCCGATCACAGGGTCTAGATACAATGAGCAGTTCTTC
CASSPITGSRYNEQFF
>once|15|TRBV28|.|TRBJ2-6
TGTGCCAGCAGTACGCAGGATTCTGGGGCCAACGTCCTGACTTTC
CASSTQDSGANVLTF
>.|16|TRBV10-1|TRBD2|TRBJ2-2
TGCGCCAGCAGTGTGCCTAGCGGGATATGGCCCGGGGAGCTGTTTTTT
CASSVPSGIWPGELFF
>many|13|TRBV12-3/TRBV12-4|.|TRBJ1-1
TGTGCCAGCAGTTTACCGGGGAACACTGAAGCTTTCTTT
CASSLPGNTEAFF
>many|13|TRBV7-2|.|TRBJ1-5
TGTGCCAGCAGCTTGGGGGGTTGGGAACCCCAGCATTTT
CASSLGGWEPQHF
>.|15|TRBV19|.|TRBJ2-1
TGTGCCAGTAGTATAGACGGGGGATCCTACAATGAGCAGTTCTTC
CASSIDGGSYNEQFF
>.|16|TRBV2|TRBD2|TRBJ2-1
TGTGCCAGCAGGGCACTAGCGGGGGTTTCCTACAATGAGCAGTTCTTC
CASRALAGVSYNEQFF
>.|14|TRBV7-9|TRBD1|TRBJ2-7
TGTGCCAGCAGCTTAGTGGGGACAGGGGACGAGCAGTACTTC
CASSLVGTGDEQYF
>.|14|TRBV24-1|TRBD1|TRBJ1-2
TGTGCCACCAGTGACCCTGGGACAGGAAATGGCTACACCTTC
CATSDPGTGNGYTF
>few|13|TRBV29-1|TRBD1|TRBJ2-7
TGCAGCGTTGGCCGGACAGGAGCCTACGAGCAGTACTTC
CSVGRTGAYEQYF
>.|15|TRBV23-1|TRBD1|TRBJ2-3
TGCGCCAGCAGGCCGACAGGGATCCGCACAGATACGCAGTATTTT
CASRPTGIRTDTQYF
>.|14|TRBV19|TRBD2|TRBJ2-1
TGTGCCAGTAGTAAGGGACTAGCGATAAATGAGCAGTTCTTC
CASSKGLAINEQFF
>many|11|TRBV5-6|.|TRBJ2-3
TGTGCCAGCGGTTATAGGGATACGCAGTATTTT
CASGYRDTQYF
>.|16|TRBV15|.|TRBJ2-5
TGTGCCACCAGCAGAGAGCCCCCAGGGGCCGGGGAGACCCAGTACTTC
CATSREPPGAGETQYF
>.|13|TRBV7-2|.|TRBJ2-3
TGTGCCAGCAGCTCCTCACCCACAGATACGCAGTATTTT
CASSSSPTDTQYF
>few|16|TRBV4-2|TRBD1|TRBJ2-7
TGTGCCAGCAGCCAATCTTCCGTGACAGGGGGCTACGAGCAGTACTTC
CASSQSSVTGGYEQYF
>many|11|TRBV10-2|.|TRBJ1-1
TGCGCCAGCAGTGAGGGCCATGAAGCTTTCTTT
CASSEGHEAFF
>many|13|TRBV10-3|TRBD1|TRBJ2-7
TGTGCCATCAGGGACAGGGTGGCCTACGAGCAGTACTTC
CAIRDRVAYEQYF
>many|15|TRBV7-3|.|TRBJ2-5
TGTGCCAGCAGCTTAACGGGTCAGAACCAAGAGACCCAGTACTTC
CASSLTGQNQETQYF